A single TCR beta chain is shown here with its context. Its antigen is unknown. Some clones are missing from TCRdb's copy, which holds only in-frame ones; the method was immunoSEQ multiplex PCR. The sample consists of under 95,000 clones, around 90% of them appearing once. The data belong to a study of T cell responses to AZD1222 COVID-19 vaccine. Study-wide results and limits: Recipients of AZD1222 seropositive at baseline numbered only 5 or 6.

This TCR came from an adult who received the AZD1222 COVID-19 vaccine. The specimen comprised peripheral blood, sampled 28 days after the second AZD1222 dose.

The CDR3 DNA is TGTGCCAGCAGCTTGAACACCGGGGAGCTGTTTTTT. The encoded protein is CASSLNTGELFF. The rearrangement links TRBV7-2 to TRBJ2-2; D is ambiguous. The CDR3 extends over 12 amino acids. Per germline, CDR1 SGHTA and CDR2 FQGNSA. V lost 3 bases to trimming and J lost 1 base, with 0 bases between them. The full variable domain, its missing parts supplied by reference TRBV7-2 and TRBJ2-2, is GAGVSQSPSNKVTEKGKDVELRCDPISGHTALYWYRQSLGQGLEFLIYFQGNSAPDKSGLPSDRFSAERTGGSVSTLTIQRTQQEDSAVYLCASSLNTGELFFGEGSRLTVL.